Presented here are 14 T cell receptor beta chains from one specimen sequenced in a study of T cells in Graves' hyperthyroidism and ophthalmopathy. TCR beta CDR3 regions were amplified from RNA. The HTBI primer set drove a first-round RT-PCR of the TCR CDR3. TCRdb ran MiXCR on the multiplex PCR reads and lists one entry per CDR3 protein. This table has some 50,000 distinct CDR3 sequences, less than 65% appearing once. Sequencing input: peripheral blood or thyroid tissue (not recorded which). The receptors stem from a man younger than 30 with Graves' hyperthyroidism.

This clonotype was observed a single time. CDR3 sequence reads: CVETAGSGTGELFF. DNA for the CDR3: TGCGTTGAAACGGCCGGGAGCGGCACCGGGGAGCTGTTTTTT. The V gene is TRBV29-1, the J gene TRBJ2-2; D possibly corresponds to TRBD2 (6 bases). This CDR3 is 14 amino acids long. Germline CDR1 and CDR2: SQVTM and ANQGSEA.

This clonotype has just one count. The chain carries TRBV9 and TRBJ2-5; D is unclear. CDR3 length: 15 residues. The germline V gene encodes CDR1 SGDLS and CDR2 YYNGEE. V lost 7 bases and J 1 base, leaving 17 bases between the germline ends. CDR3 sequence: CASSPMDQSQETQYF. In DNA form, the CDR3 reads TGTGCCAGCTCACCCATGGACCAAAGCCAAGAGACCCAGTACTTC.

The chain carries TRBV7-8 and TRBJ1-1; 10 bases fit TRBD1. Trimming took 1 base from V and 2 from J; bases not matched to a gene: 1. The V gene's germline CDR1 is SGHVS and CDR2 FQNEAQ. The CDR3 spans 15 residues. In DNA form, the CDR3 reads TGTGCCAGCAGCTTAGGGACAGGGGGTAACACTGAAGCTTTCTTT. Its protein is CASSLGTGGNTEAFF.

On this clonotype: It is unclear where the CDR3 begins or ends on the DNA, so no DNA is shown, and the CDR3 is as TCRdb lists it. This chain uses TRBV15 with TRBJ1-6; the D call in the table, TRBD1, was not verified against the DNA. The CDR3 spans 23 residues, counting both ends. Germline V gene data show CDR1 as LNHNV and CDR2 as YYDKDF (reference sequence). The CDR3: CATSKTSYYGYTFGSGTYSPLHF.

Details on this clonotype: No DNA is shown, since the ends of the CDR3 on it are uncertain; the CDR3 is the one TCRdb lists. V is TRBV7-9 and J is TRBJ2-2; TRBD1, the table's D call, lacks a check against the DNA. The CDR3 spans 18 residues, counting both ends. Germline-derived CDR1 and CDR2 are SEHNR and FQNEAQ (reference sequence). The CDR3 loop is CASSWGPGTLGNTGELLF.

In its sample, this clonotype was seen many times. V gene TRBV7-2 combines with J gene TRBJ1-4; possible D gene TRBD1, 6 bases. The CDR3 loop spans 15 amino acids. CDR1 and CDR2 (germline): SGHTA, FQGNSA. V lost 5 bases and J lost 5, with 15 bases in between. The CDR3 nucleotides are TGTGCCAGCAGCCACCAAACAGGGCCGAATGAAAAACTGTTTTTT. This codes for CASSHQTGPNEKLFF.

The V call is TRBV11-2, the J call TRBJ1-1; D unclear. V gave up 3 bases and J gave up 3 bases, with 8 bases separating them. The CDR3 runs to 13 residues. Per the germline V gene, CDR1 is SGHAT and CDR2 is FQNNGV. CDR3 region: CASSLDGYTEAFF. CDR3 in DNA: TGTGCCAGCAGCTTGGACGGATACACTGAAGCTTTCTTT. Based on the CDR3 plus reference TRBV11-2 and TRBJ1-1, the full variable domain is EAGVAQSPRYKIIEKRQSVAFWCNPISGHATLYWYQQILGQGPKLLIQFQNNGVVDDSQLPKDRFSAERLKGVDSTLKIQPAKLEDSAVYLCASSLDGYTEAFFGQGTRLTVV.

The chain has TRBV29-1 and TRBJ2-7, with 14 bases matching TRBD2. The germline CDR1 and CDR2 sequences are SQVTM and ANQGSEA. This CDR3 has 17 residues. Trimming took 7 bases from V and 7 from J; bases not matched to a gene: 18. The CDR3 is CSGGGGPGTSGSSEQYF. The CDR3 coding sequence is TGCAGCGGTGGAGGGGGGCCCGGGACTAGCGGGAGTAGTGAGCAGTACTTC.

This clonotype was found a few times. The chain links TRBV7-9 to TRBJ2-7; the match to TRBD1 covers 7 bases. V gave up 6 bases and J gave up 5 bases; unmatched junction bases: 7. The CDR3 extends over 13 amino acids. Germline lookup yields CDR1 SEHNR and CDR2 FQNEAQ (reference sequence). For the CDR3, the DNA is TGTGCCAGCAGACCGACAGGGCTCGACGAGCAGTACTTC. Translating it yields CASRPTGLDEQYF.

The J gene is TRBJ2-7, the V gene TRBV29-1; D possibly corresponds to TRBD2 (5 bases). V was cut by 1 base and J by 2 bases, with 12 bases left in between. This CDR3 spans 14 amino acids. CDR1 SQVTM and CDR2 ANQGSEA come from the germline V gene. CDR3: CSVEAGLRPYEQYF. DNA for the CDR3: TGCAGCGTTGAAGCAGGACTGAGACCCTACGAGCAGTACTTC.

This clonotype was seen a few times. The rearrangement links TRBV7-8 to TRBJ2-5; 7 positions match TRBD2. The germline gives CDR1 SGHVS, CDR2 FQNEAQ. The CDR3 spans 15 residues. With 4 bases clipped from V and 4 bases from J, the junction kept 9 bases outside the gene matches. This chain's CDR3 is CASSSSGDFGETQYF. The CDR3 DNA sequence: TGTGCCAGCAGCTCGAGCGGGGATTTTGGAGAGACCCAGTACTTC.

Many counts were recorded for this clonotype. The V gene is TRBV9, the J gene TRBJ2-3, with 9 bases that match TRBD2. The CDR3 length is 15 residues. Germline V gene sequence: CDR1 SGDLS, CDR2 YYNGEE. Trimming at V came to 3 bases and at J to 0 bases, leaving 2 bases not matched to a gene. The CDR3 sequence is CASSETSGSTDTQYF. DNA of the CDR3: TGTGCCAGCAGCGAGACTAGCGGTAGCACAGATACGCAGTATTTT.

This clonotype was picked up a small number of times. The gene calls are TRBV2 and TRBJ1-5; TRBD1 matches at 7 bases. Per germline, CDR1 SNHLY and CDR2 FYNNEI. After removal of 5 bases from V and 6 bases from J, the junction contained 7 bases not matched to a gene. The CDR3 covers 14 residues. The CDR3 loop reads CASSLQGNSQPQHF. CDR3 bases: TGTGCCAGCAGTCTACAGGGGAACAGTCAGCCCCAGCATTTT.

Only a few counts were recorded for this clonotype. The J gene is TRBJ2-7, the V gene TRBV7-9, with D unclear. This CDR3 is 12 amino acids long. CDR1 and CDR2 from the germline V gene are SEHNR and FQNEAQ (reference sequence). The V gene lost 1 base and the J gene lost 7 bases, with 8 bases spanning the gap. CDR3 protein: CASSLERVEQYF. The CDR3 DNA reads TGTGCCAGCAGCTTAGAAAGGGTTGAGCAGTACTTC.